This TCR beta chain emerged from a study of regulatory T cells in long-lasting Graves disease. The time point here: newly diagnosed GD, antithyroid drugs for less than 3 months. PBMC-extracted RNA yielded the TCR library. Building the TCR beta libraries relied on iRepertoire HTBI primers, and CDR3 regions underwent Arm-PCR. Using its own MiXCR run on the multiplex PCR reads, TCRdb lists one record per CDR3 protein. The sample shows just over 600,000 distinct CDR3 sequences, approximately 15% of them seen only once. Germline CDR1 SGDLS, CDR2 YYNGEE. The CDR3 is 16 amino acids. V shed 0 bases, J shed 5 bases, and the junction held 7 bases outside the gene matches. This clonotype was seen a handful of times. These same data were also listed under a study on T cells in Graves' hyperthyroidism and ophthalmopathy.

The chain is built from TRBV9 and TRBJ2-2; 7 bases line up with TRBD2. The sequencing used peripheral blood mononuclear cells (PBMCs), collected at new diagnosis, from a patient treated with antithyroid drugs. This clonotype was sampled from a woman aged 30 to 39 with Graves disease. The CDR3 sequence is CASSVGRGGETGELFF. In nucleotides, the CDR3 is TGTGCCAGCAGCGTAGGTCGGGGAGGGGAAACCGGGGAGCTGTTTTTT.